The entry below describes one T cell receptor beta chain. Which cohort a participant joined came from the clinical history participants gave. Recovery among Cohort 3 donors was established by two negative PCRs, clearance, or symptom resolution. Losses at the gene ends were 1 base for V and 4 bases for J; bases not matched to a gene: 10. The CDR3 covers 17 residues. Germline assignment: CDR1 LGHDT and CDR2 YNNKEL (reference sequence). These data belong to a study of blood T cell repertoires in COVID-19. In the study overall: There were acute and convalescent COVID-19 samples, and they came from the United States, Italy and Spain.

Assay used: immunoSEQ multiplex PCR; TCRdb lists only in-frame clones, some missing. The table lists 200,000 to 300,000 clones, approximately 89% of them singletons, with approximately 2.4% in the top ten. The receptor comes from a woman younger than 30 who had recovered from COVID-19. Sequenced material: PBMCs or T cells enriched from blood (not recorded which). This chain joins TRBV3-1 (or the pseudogene TRBV3-2) and TRBJ2-3; TRBD1 agrees at 8 bases. This CDR3 is CASSQGVQGQGSDTQYF. In DNA form, the CDR3 reads TGTGCCAGCAGCCAAGGGGTTCAAGGACAGGGTTCAGATACGCAGTATTTT.